What follows describes a single TCR beta chain. This CDR3 is built from 18 residues. V lost 0 bases, J lost 0 bases, and 14 bases lay in between. CDR1 is MNHEY and CDR2 is SVGEGT in the germline V gene. The sample originates from a study of control samples from healthy donors and cancer patients. Profiled with immunoSEQ multiplex PCR; TCRdb holds only in-frame clones, not every one. The sample holds fewer than 90,000 clones; 94% are singletons and the top ten take under 7.5%. The rearrangement links TRBV6-2 or TRBV6-3 to TRBJ1-4; TRBD1 might be the D (6 bases). This receptor was identified in a woman aged 35 to 49 in good health. Sequenced material: blood. The CDR3 is CASSYSATGSPTNEKLFF. CDR3 coding DNA: TGTGCCAGCAGTTACTCAGCTACAGGGAGTCCAACTAATGAAAAACTGTTTTTT.